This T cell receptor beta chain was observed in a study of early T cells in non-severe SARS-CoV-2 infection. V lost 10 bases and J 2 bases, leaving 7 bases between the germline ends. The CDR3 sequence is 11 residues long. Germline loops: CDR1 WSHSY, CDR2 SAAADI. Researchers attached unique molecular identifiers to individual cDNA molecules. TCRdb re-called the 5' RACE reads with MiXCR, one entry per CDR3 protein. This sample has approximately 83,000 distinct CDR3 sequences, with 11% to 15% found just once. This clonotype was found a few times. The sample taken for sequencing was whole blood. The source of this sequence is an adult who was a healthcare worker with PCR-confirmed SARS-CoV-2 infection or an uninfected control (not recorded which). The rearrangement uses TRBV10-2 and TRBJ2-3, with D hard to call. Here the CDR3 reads CATPITDTQYF. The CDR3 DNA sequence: TGCGCCACTCCGATCACAGATACGCAGTATTTT.